This T cell receptor beta chain stems from a study of T cells in localized non-small cell lung cancer. The length of the CDR3 is 14 residues. Germline assignment: CDR1 WNHNN and CDR2 SYGVQD (reference sequence). The V end was cut by 6 bases, the J end by 3 bases, with 12 bases between. The table came from immunoSEQ multiplex PCR; TCRdb's copy has only in-frame clones and leaves some out. The data hold around 31,000 clones, with around nine tenths observed a single time. A note on this clone: Its antigen is unknown.

General study results and limits: Adjacent lung had a median around 60 of the 100 largest tumor clones. Prolonged overall survival went with higher T cell density in the blood. Because sequencing included only one region (of the tumor), heterogeneity remains possible. Uninvolved adjacent lung had higher T cell clonality than tumor and all other tissues.

The TCR comes from a female donor older than 55 with stage I lung adenocarcinoma. This specimen consisted of peripheral blood, obtained before any cancer treatment. J is TRBJ2-1 and V is TRBV10-1; tentatively, D is TRBD1 or TRBD2 (6 bases each). The CDR3 here is CASSRGLGYNEQFF. The CDR3 coding sequence is TGCGCCAGCAGCAGGGGACTCGGCTACAATGAGCAGTTCTTC.